Presented here are 24 T cell receptor beta chains from one specimen sequenced in a study of T-cell memory formation after mild COVID-19. Via MiXCR, TCRdb re-called the 5' RACE reads, giving one row per CDR3 protein. The sample carries 410,000 or so distinct CDR3 sequences, 20% to 30% recorded once. The sequenced sample consisted of PBMCs or a T cell subset sorted from them (not recorded which). These receptors all come from an adult woman who had mild COVID-19 (a few samples of this study predate the infection). Cell type and time point are not known.

The genes are TRBV7-9 and TRBJ2-7, with TRBD1 matching 8 bases. The CDR3 sequence is 16 residues long. With 4 bases clipped from V and 0 bases from J, the junction kept 8 bases outside the gene matches. Per germline, CDR1 SEHNR and CDR2 FQNEAQ (reference sequence). The CDR3 loop is CASSSSGGRSSYEQYF. Written as DNA, the CDR3 is TGTGCCAGCAGCTCCTCAGGGGGCAGGAGCTCCTACGAGCAGTACTTC.

J is TRBJ2-3 and V is TRBV7-9; D unclear. The V end was cut by 0 bases, the J end by 2 bases, with 9 bases between. The CDR3 is 15 residues long. CDR1 and CDR2 (germline): SEHNR, FQNEAQ (reference sequence). Here the CDR3 DNA reads TGTGCCAGCAGCTTAGCCAACTCTATCACAGATACGCAGTATTTT. This encodes CASSLANSITDTQYF.

This clonotype was seen a few times. CDR3 in DNA: TGTGCCAGCAGCGTAGACGAGAATACGCAGTATTTT. Protein product: CASSVDENTQYF. This rearrangement joins TRBV9 to TRBJ2-3; D unclear. Looked up from germline, CDR1 is SGDLS and CDR2 is YYNGEE. CDR3 length equals 12 residues. Trimming cost V 0 bases and J 7 bases, with 6 bases left between them.

This clonotype was observed many times. The V gene is TRBV5-1, the J gene TRBJ2-5, with a tentative D call TRBD2 (7 bases). The ends were cut back, 1 base at V and 1 base at J, with 11 bases in the middle. This CDR3 contains 15 residues. From germline, CDR1 is SGHRS and CDR2 YFSETQ. The CDR3 loop is CASSLSGGVQETQYF. Written as DNA, the CDR3 is TGCGCCAGCAGCTTGTCGGGGGGCGTCCAAGAGACCCAGTACTTC.

The chain is built from TRBV7-9 and TRBJ1-1, with no clear D. The germline gives CDR1 SEHNR, CDR2 FQNEAQ (reference sequence). V dropped 2 bases and J dropped 1 base, with 11 bases sitting between them. The CDR3 contains 15 residues. This CDR3 is CASSLFGGKNTEAFF. CDR3 sequence (DNA): TGTGCCAGCAGCTTATTCGGAGGGAAGAACACTGAAGCTTTCTTT.

This clonotype was detected a few times. V and J are TRBV28 and TRBJ2-7; 7 bases agree with TRBD2. The germline CDR1 and CDR2 sequences are MDHEN and SYDVKM. The V and J ends lost 3 bases and 5 bases, in that order; junction bases with no gene match: 10. CDR3 length: 15 residues. Here the CDR3 DNA reads TGTGCCAGCAGTTTGGTAAGACGGGGGGTGGACGAGCAGTACTTC. Amino acids: CASSLVRRGVDEQYF. Looking up the rest from reference TRBV28 and TRBJ2-7 gives the full variable domain: DVKVTQSSRYLVKRTGEKVFLECVQDMDHENMFWYRQDPGLGLRLIYFSYDVKMKEKGDIPEGYSVSREKKERFSLILESASTNQTSMYLCASSLVRRGVDEQYFGPGTRLTVT.

The rearrangement links TRBV6-1 to TRBJ2-2; no clear D gene. The V end was cut by 3 bases, the J end by 5 bases, with 7 bases between. This CDR3 contains 13 residues. Per the germline V gene, CDR1 is MNHNS and CDR2 is SASEGT. Written as DNA, the CDR3 is TGTGCCAGCAGTGAGAGTCGTACCGGGGAGCTGTTTTTT. Translating gives CASSESRTGELFF.

Many counts were recorded for this clonotype. J is TRBJ2-2 and V is TRBV9, with TRBD2 identical over 9 bases. Per the germline V gene, CDR1 is SGDLS and CDR2 is YYNGEE. The V gene end was trimmed by 4 bases and the J gene end by 6 bases; junction bases not matched to a gene: 10. This CDR3 spans 16 amino acids. The DNA of the CDR3 is TGTGCCAGCAGCAACAGGGCGGGAGGGGCGTCCGGGGAGCTGTTTTTT. This sequence encodes CASSNRAGGASGELFF.

There are a few counts of this clonotype. This chain uses TRBV4-1 with TRBJ1-5; D is perhaps TRBD1 (6 bases). V gave up 0 bases and J gave up 5 bases, with 8 bases separating them. The CDR3 is 14 residues long. CDR1 and CDR2 from the germline V gene are MGHRA and YSYEKL. CDR3 nucleotides: TGCGCCAGCAGCCAAGACAGGGGTGATCAGCCCCAGCATTTT. Its protein is CASSQDRGDQPQHF.

This clonotype turned up a few times. The CDR3 DNA reads TGTGCCAGCAGGTTCCCAAGGGCTAACCGAAGCCGCGGGGAGCTGTTTTTT. This translates into CASRFPRANRSRGELFF. The chain carries TRBV7-3 and TRBJ2-2; D gene uncertain. This CDR3 region has 17 residues. Germline V lookup: CDR1 SGHTA, CDR2 FQGTGA. V lost 6 bases, J lost 7 bases, and 24 bases lay in between.

This clonotype was seen a handful of times. This chain connects TRBV11-2 to TRBJ2-2; TRBD2 agrees at 7 bases. From germline, CDR1 is SGHAT and CDR2 FQNNGV. The CDR3 runs 13 residues. V lost 9 bases, J lost 4 bases, and 5 bases stayed unmatched. The CDR3, as DNA: TGTGCCAGTGAAAGGGAGGGCACCGGGGAGCTGTTTTTT. It specifies CASEREGTGELFF.

The gene calls are TRBV7-2 and TRBJ2-7, with 7 positions matching TRBD1. The V and J ends lost 1 base and 0 bases, in that order; junction bases with no gene match: 9. Germline CDR1 and CDR2: SGHTA and FQGNSA. The CDR3 is 17 residues long. The CDR3 DNA sequence: TGTGCCAGCAGCTTAGACCCCCGACAGGGCCGCTCCTACGAGCAGTACTTC. It encodes CASSLDPRQGRSYEQYF.

The sample holds many counts of this clonotype. V gene TRBV12-3 or TRBV12-4 combines with J gene TRBJ2-3, with D perhaps TRBD1 or TRBD2 (5 bases each). This CDR3 has 14 amino acids. Trimming left V 4 bases short and J 3 bases short, with 11 bases between. This chain's CDR3 is CASSSGPKTDTQYF. The CDR3 nucleotides are TGTGCCAGCAGTTCGGGACCGAAGACAGATACGCAGTATTTT.

The V and J genes are TRBV7-9 and TRBJ2-7, with TRBD2 matching 8 bases. This CDR3 contains 14 residues. V lost 1 base, J lost 6 bases, and 5 bases stayed unmatched. CDR1 is SEHNR, CDR2 FQNEAQ, per germline (reference sequence). This chain's CDR3 is CASSLEVAGLEQYF. Written as DNA, the CDR3 is TGTGCCAGCAGCTTAGAGGTAGCGGGACTCGAGCAGTACTTC. Drawing the rest from reference TRBV7-9 and TRBJ2-7, the complete variable domain is DTGVSQNPRHKITKRGQNVTFRCDPISEHNRLYWYRQTLGQGPEFLTYFQNEAQLEKSRLLSDRFSAERPKGSFSTLEIQRTEQGDSAMYLCASSLEVAGLEQYFGPGTRLTVT.

This chain uses TRBV6-5 with TRBJ1-1; no reliable D call. Germline CDR1 is MNHEY and CDR2 is SVGAGI. CDR3 length: 14 amino acids. V shed 2 bases and J shed 1 base, with 8 bases lying between them. The CDR3 sequence is CASSYIAGNTEAFF. The CDR3 nucleotides read TGTGCCAGCAGTTACATCGCAGGGAACACTGAAGCTTTCTTT.

This sequence joins TRBV6-5 and TRBJ1-4; 7 nucleotides match TRBD1. The germline gives CDR1 MNHEY, CDR2 SVGAGI. The CDR3 spans 15 residues. V lost 6 bases and J lost 0; bases outside the gene matches: 4. The CDR3 spells CASRLTGATNEKLFF. As DNA, the CDR3 is TGTGCCAGCAGGCTAACAGGGGCAACTAATGAAAAACTGTTTTTT.

The chain employs TRBV21-1 and TRBJ1-5. TRBV21-1 is described as a pseudogene. CDR3 length equals 15 residues. The CDR3 spells CASSKRREGNQPQHF. The CDR3 region has the DNA TGTGCCAGCAGCAAACGCAGGGAAGGCAATCAGCCCCAGCATTTT.

The gene calls are TRBV20-1 and TRBJ2-5; D gene uncertain. The CDR3 is 12 amino acids. From germline, CDR1 is DFQATT and CDR2 SNEGSKA (reference sequence). The ends were cut back, 5 bases at V and 5 bases at J, with 12 bases in the middle. Here the CDR3 DNA reads TGCAGTGCTCAGGTCTTGAGTGAGACCCAGTACTTC. Translated: CSAQVLSETQYF.

This chain joins TRBV9 and TRBJ2-7; 8 nucleotides line up with TRBD2. The V gene end was trimmed by 0 bases and the J gene end by 3 bases; junction bases not matched to a gene: 2. The CDR3 is 14 amino acids. The germline CDR1 and CDR2 sequences are SGDLS and YYNGEE. CDR3 DNA: TGTGCCAGCAGCGTAGGTACTAGCGGCTACGAGCAGTACTTC. Protein: CASSVGTSGYEQYF.

This clonotype turned up a few times. The V call is TRBV4-2, the J call TRBJ2-7, with 9 bases matching TRBD1. The V and J ends lost 0 bases and 0 bases, in that order; junction bases with no gene match: 0. The V gene's germline CDR1 is LGHNA and CDR2 YNFKEQ. The CDR3 is 15 residues long. Here the CDR3 reads CASSQEDRGSYEQYF. In DNA form, the CDR3 reads TGTGCCAGCAGCCAAGAGGACAGGGGCTCCTACGAGCAGTACTTC.

The rearrangement uses TRBV6-5 and TRBJ2-3; possibly TRBD1 for D (6 bases). The CDR3 runs to 13 residues. V was trimmed by 4 bases and J by 3 bases, leaving 8 bases between them. Per the germline V gene, CDR1 is MNHEY and CDR2 is SVGAGI. The CDR3 coding sequence is TGTGCCAGCAGTTCCGACAGGACAGATACGCAGTATTTT. Amino acids: CASSSDRTDTQYF.

This clonotype was detected a few times. The chain carries TRBV5-1 and TRBJ2-3; the D gene is possibly TRBD1 (6 bases). Trimming shortened V by 3 bases and J by 8 bases, and 16 bases separated the two germline ends. CDR1 and CDR2 from the germline V gene are SGHRS and YFSETQ. This CDR3 has 14 amino acids. The CDR3 nucleotides read TGCGCCAGCAGCTCTCCAGGGGTCGAAGCTACGCAGTATTTT. Translating gives CASSSPGVEATQYF.

This clonotype has a count of ten or more. The V call is TRBV7-9, the J call TRBJ2-1; possible D gene TRBD1, 6 bases. Germline values: CDR1 SEHNR, CDR2 FQNEAQ (reference sequence). Trimming removed 1 base from V and 8 bases from J, with 15 bases in between. The CDR3 totals 15 residues. CDR3 DNA sequence: TGTGCCAGCAGCTTAGAGGGACATCCAAGCGATGAGCAGTTCTTC. Its translation is CASSLEGHPSDEQFF.

Only a few counts were recorded for this clonotype. This chain links TRBV2 with TRBJ2-1, with D unresolved. Trimming shortened V by 7 bases and J by 6 bases, and 10 bases separated the two germline ends. The length of the CDR3 is 12 residues. Looked up from germline, CDR1 is SNHLY and CDR2 is FYNNEI. CDR3 region: CASKPSPNEQFF. The CDR3 DNA sequence: TGTGCCAGCAAACCTTCTCCCAATGAGCAGTTCTTC.